Below are 18 T cell receptor beta chains sequenced from a single sample in a study of cytomegalovirus exposure and HLA in healthy donors. The PCR made use of 60 Vbeta and 13 Jbeta primers. The data were produced by immunoSEQ multiplex PCR, yet TCRdb's version contains in-frame clones alone and is incomplete. This repertoire shows 150,000 to 200,000 clones, approximately 80% found once; its top ten account for about 2.2%. Sequencing was done on a sample of PBMCs. The receptor set was obtained from a woman in her forties or fifties in good health and CMV-seronegative.

The V call is TRBV30, the J call TRBJ2-5; TRBD2 aligns across 13 bases. In germline, CDR1 is GTSNPN, CDR2 SVGIG (reference sequence). This CDR3 has 13 residues. V shed 3 bases and J 10 bases; nucleotides not matched to a gene: 5. The DNA of the CDR3 is TGTGCCTGGAGGGGACTAGCGGGGCCGAACCAGTACTTC. This encodes CAWRGLAGPNQYF.

V usage is TRBV9 and J usage is TRBJ2-1; D is unclear. Deletions cut 4 bases from V and 3 bases from J, with 17 bases between. Germline CDR1 and CDR2: SGDLS and YYNGEE. The CDR3 is made up of 16 amino acids. CDR3 DNA sequence: TGTGCCAGCAGCCTCGGTCCGGGTCCTAACTACAATGAGCAGTTCTTC. It is translated as CASSLGPGPNYNEQFF.

The chain recombines TRBV11-2 with TRBJ2-1; 7 positions match TRBD2. The CDR3 loop spans 15 amino acids. V lost 4 bases, J lost 7 bases, and 10 bases stayed unmatched. From germline, CDR1 is SGHAT and CDR2 FQNNGV. The DNA of the CDR3 is TGTGCCAGCAGCTCCTCGACGGGGGGTCCGAATGAGCAGTTCTTC. This translates into CASSSSTGGPNEQFF.

J is TRBJ1-2 and V is TRBV7-2; 11 bases are shared with TRBD1. The CDR3 contains 14 residues. The trim removed 4 bases at V and 7 bases at J, leaving 5 bases unmatched. Germline V CDR1 and CDR2: SGHTA, FQGNSA. The chain's CDR3 is CASSSDRGPFGYTF. The DNA for the CDR3 is TGTGCCAGCAGCTCGGACAGGGGGCCTTTTGGCTACACCTTC.

The rearrangement joins TRBV2 to TRBJ1-1; TRBD1 is a possible D gene (6 bases). Germline V CDR1 and CDR2: SNHLY, FYNNEI. This CDR3 contains 12 residues. V was pared by 10 bases and J by 0 bases, with 9 bases between. This chain's CDR3 is CAIQGLNTEAFF. Here the CDR3 DNA reads TGTGCCATTCAGGGGCTGAACACTGAAGCTTTCTTT.

The chain combines TRBV11-2 with TRBJ2-1, with TRBD1 matching 8 bases. V shed 8 bases and J 5 bases; nucleotides not matched to a gene: 14. The CDR3 is 16 amino acids. CDR1 and CDR2 (germline): SGHAT, FQNNGV. The CDR3 nucleotides are TGTGCCAGCGGGTCCTCCGGGACAGGAGCTCACAATGAGCAGTTCTTC. Its translation: CASGSSGTGAHNEQFF.

The chain uses TRBV25-1 and TRBJ2-1; D gene ambiguous. The CDR3 contains 13 residues. Trimming stripped 1 base from V and 9 bases from J, with 10 bases between. The germline CDR1 and CDR2 sequences are MGHDK and SYGVNS. The CDR3 protein is CASSEFSGGEQFF. The CDR3 DNA reads TGTGCCAGCAGTGAATTCTCAGGTGGTGAGCAGTTCTTC.

CDR3 DNA sequence: TGTGCCAGCAGTGAATTCCAAGGGGTTGGGACTGAAGCTTTCTTT. Its protein product is CASSEFQGVGTEAFF. This chain joins TRBV2 and TRBJ1-1; possibly TRBD1 for D (5 bases). Per the germline V gene, CDR1 is SNHLY and CDR2 is FYNNEI. The CDR3 spans 15 residues. Trimming removed 2 bases at V and 5 bases at J, with 15 bases between. The entire variable domain, with the rest obtained from reference TRBV2 and TRBJ1-1, is as follows: EPEVTQTPSHQVTQMGQEVILRCVPISNHLYFYWYRQILGQKVEFLVSFYNNEISEKSEIFDDQFSVERPDGSNFTLKIRSTKLEDSAMYFCASSEFQGVGTEAFFGQGTRLTVV.

V usage is TRBV19 and J usage is TRBJ1-5, with TRBD1 as a possible D gene (5 bases). The V and J ends lost 5 bases and 9 bases respectively, with 11 bases between them. The CDR3 sequence is 12 residues long. Germline values: CDR1 LNHDA, CDR2 SQIVND (reference sequence). Here the CDR3 reads CASSLGQMPQHF. The CDR3 bases are TGTGCCAGTAGTCTAGGACAAATGCCCCAGCATTTT. The whole variable domain, remainder taken from reference TRBV19 and TRBJ1-5, is DGGITQSPKYLFRKEGQNVTLSCEQNLNHDAMYWYRQDPGQGLRLIYYSQIVNDFQKGDIAEGYSVSREKKESFPLTVTSAQKNPTAFYLCASSLGQMPQHFGDGTRLSIL.

This chain links TRBV28 with TRBJ1-5; TRBD1 is a possible D gene (5 bases). Trimming removed 6 bases from V and 4 bases from J, with 13 bases in between. Per germline, CDR1 MDHEN and CDR2 SYDVKM. This CDR3 is 14 amino acids long. Written as DNA, the CDR3 is TGTGCCAGCAGGGAAGGACATCAGAATCAGCCCCAGCATTTT. Translation gives CASREGHQNQPQHF.

This clone appeared a single time. V gene TRBV5-1 combines with J gene TRBJ2-3, with D tentatively TRBD1 (8 bases). Germline V CDR1 and CDR2: SGHRS, YFSETQ. V was trimmed by 3 bases and J by 4 bases, leaving 18 bases between them. The CDR3 has 16 residues. The CDR3 spells CASSYTGGAVADTQYF. As DNA, the CDR3 is TGCGCCAGCAGCTATACAGGGGGGGCGGTCGCAGATACGCAGTATTTT.

This chain connects TRBV7-2 to TRBJ2-7, with D perhaps matching TRBD2 (5 bases). Germline V lookup: CDR1 SGHTA, CDR2 FQGNSA. With 5 bases removed from V and 3 bases from J, the gap between germline ends came to 14 bases. This CDR3 contains 14 residues. The CDR3 loop reads CASSQGEGLYEQYF. CDR3 sequence (DNA): TGTGCCAGCAGCCAAGGTGAGGGCCTCTACGAGCAGTACTTC.

This sequence joins TRBV27 and TRBJ1-5; D might be TRBD1 (6 bases). This CDR3 spans 15 amino acids. Germline V gene data show CDR1 as MNHEY and CDR2 as SMNVEV (reference sequence). The germline V and J ends were trimmed by 5 bases and 7 bases, with 18 bases remaining between them. CDR3 DNA: TGTGCCAGCAGTCCACGTCAGGGCGGGGGCCAGCCCCAGCATTTT. As protein: CASSPRQGGGQPQHF.

This chain joins TRBV14 and TRBJ1-5, with 8 bases matching TRBD1. The germline V gene has CDR1 SGHDN and CDR2 FVKESK. The junction had 8 bases not matched to a gene; V was cut back by 4 bases and J by 6 bases. This CDR3 has 15 amino acids. The CDR3 bases are TGTGCCAGCAGCCGGGGGGGGCAGGGGGCTCAGCCCCAGCATTTT. Its translation is CASSRGGQGAQPQHF.

This clone was found once. J is TRBJ2-7 and V is TRBV14; D is possibly TRBD2 (7 bases). Trimming shortened V by 1 base and J by 2 bases, and 9 bases separated the two germline ends. Per the germline V gene, CDR1 is SGHDN and CDR2 is FVKESK. The CDR3 loop spans 14 amino acids. CDR3 nucleotides: TGTGCCAGCAGCCAAGGGGGGGGCGCCTACGAGCAGTACTTC. Its protein product is CASSQGGGAYEQYF.

This clone was seen a single time. This chain joins TRBV14 and TRBJ2-1; 14 bases agree with TRBD2. CDR3 length: 16 amino acids. The junction had 4 bases not matched to a gene; V was cut back by 4 bases and J by 5 bases. The germline V gene encodes CDR1 SGHDN and CDR2 FVKESK. CDR3 bases: TGTGCCAGCAGCCGACTAGCGGGAGGGTTGAACAATGAGCAGTTCTTC. This encodes CASSRLAGGLNNEQFF.

This chain connects TRBV7-2 to TRBJ2-5; perhaps TRBD1 as D (6 bases). The CDR3 is 15 amino acids. Trimming left V 5 bases short and J 5 bases short, with 18 bases between. CDR1 SGHTA and CDR2 FQGNSA come from the germline V gene. CDR3 loop: CASSLHSQGSETQYF. The CDR3 DNA sequence: TGTGCCAGCAGCCTCCACAGTCAGGGGTCGGAGACCCAGTACTTC.

CDR3 sequence: CASSLASGSTDTQYF. DNA for the CDR3: TGTGCCAGCAGCTTAGCGAGCGGGAGCACAGATACGCAGTATTTT. This sequence joins TRBV11-2 and TRBJ2-3, with TRBD2 as a possible D gene (6 bases). V was cut by 1 base and J by 0 bases, with 8 bases left in between. The CDR3 loop spans 15 amino acids. Per the germline V gene, CDR1 is SGHAT and CDR2 is FQNNGV.